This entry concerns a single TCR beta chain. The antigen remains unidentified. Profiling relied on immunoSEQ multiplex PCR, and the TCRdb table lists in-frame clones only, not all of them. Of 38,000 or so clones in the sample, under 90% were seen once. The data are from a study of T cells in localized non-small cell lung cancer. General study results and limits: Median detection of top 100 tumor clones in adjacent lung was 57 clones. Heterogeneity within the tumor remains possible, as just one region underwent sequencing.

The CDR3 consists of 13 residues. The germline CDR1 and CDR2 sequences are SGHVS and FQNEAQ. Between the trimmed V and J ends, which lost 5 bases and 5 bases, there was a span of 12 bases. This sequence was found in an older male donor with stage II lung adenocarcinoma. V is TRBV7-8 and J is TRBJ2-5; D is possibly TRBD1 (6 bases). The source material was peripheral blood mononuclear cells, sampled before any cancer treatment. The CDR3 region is CASSLQRGETQYF. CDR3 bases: TGTGCCAGCAGCCTCCAAAGGGGGGAGACCCAGTACTTC.